This TCR beta chain was retrieved from a study of Graves' ophthalmopathy and Graves' hyperthyroidism. Amplification of TCR beta CDR3 regions used RNA transcripts. After a first-round RT-PCR with HTBI primers, a second-round multiplex PCR was run. MiXCR was run by TCRdb on the multiplex PCR reads, yielding one entry per CDR3 protein. The sample carries hundreds of thousands of distinct CDR3 sequences, around 40% recorded once. This CDR3 is 16 amino acids long. V was pared by 4 bases and J by 5 bases, with 17 bases between. Physicians reached a diagnosis by relying on clinical symptoms, serum thyroxine, TRAb, thyroid ultrasound and orbital computed tomography.

The receptor was isolated from an adult man with Graves' ophthalmopathy. Sequenced material: peripheral blood. This sequence joins TRBV12-3 or TRBV12-4 and TRBJ1-4, with TRBD1 as a possible D gene (6 bases). The CDR3 reads CASSYSWGGANEKLFF. CDR3 coding DNA: TGTGCCAGCAGTTACTCGTGGGGGGGCGCCAATGAAAAACTGTTTTTT.